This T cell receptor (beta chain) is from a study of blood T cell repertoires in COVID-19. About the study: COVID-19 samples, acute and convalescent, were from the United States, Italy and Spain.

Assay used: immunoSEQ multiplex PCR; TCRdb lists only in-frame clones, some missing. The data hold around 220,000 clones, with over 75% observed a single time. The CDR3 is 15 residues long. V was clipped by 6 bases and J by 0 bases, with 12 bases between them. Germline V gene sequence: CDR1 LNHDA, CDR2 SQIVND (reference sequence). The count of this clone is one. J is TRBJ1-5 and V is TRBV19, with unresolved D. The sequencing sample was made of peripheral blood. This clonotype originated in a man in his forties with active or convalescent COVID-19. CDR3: CASSANSPSNQPQHF. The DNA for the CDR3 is TGTGCCAGTAGCGCAAATAGCCCTAGCAATCAGCCCCAGCATTTT.